Below, 17 T cell receptor beta chains from the same sample are listed, as sequenced in a study of T cells after yellow fever vaccination. MiXCR was run by TCRdb on the 5' RACE reads, yielding one entry per CDR3 protein. The data show fewer than 400,000 distinct CDR3 sequences, with about 10% seen just once and about 3% held by the top ten. This specimen consisted of CD4+ T cells sorted from PBMCs, obtained 45 days after the yellow fever booster vaccination. The receptors shown here come from a man between 18 and 35 years old who received the YFV17D yellow fever vaccine.

The sample holds a few counts of this clonotype. V gene TRBV5-1 combines with J gene TRBJ2-2; weak D call: TRBD1 (5 bases). The V gene lost 4 bases and the J gene lost 7 bases, with 8 bases spanning the gap. This CDR3 spans 12 amino acids. CDR1 is SGHRS and CDR2 is YFSETQ in the germline V gene. The CDR3 spells CASSQGIGELFF. The CDR3 region has the DNA TGCGCCAGCAGCCAGGGTATCGGGGAGCTGTTTTTT.

V gene TRBV5-1 combines with J gene TRBJ1-5; 7 nucleotides line up with TRBD1. The germline V gene has CDR1 SGHRS and CDR2 YFSETQ. Unmatched junction bases numbered 2, after V lost 2 bases and J lost 3 bases. The CDR3 spans 14 residues. CDR3 sequence reads: CASSFGTDNQPQHF. In nucleotides, the CDR3 is TGCGCCAGCAGCTTCGGGACAGACAATCAGCCCCAGCATTTT.

In this sample, this clonotype turned up many times. The V gene is TRBV6-6, the J gene TRBJ1-6; D is uncertain. CDR3 length: 15 amino acids. In germline, CDR1 is MNHNY, CDR2 SVGAGI (reference sequence). V was clipped by 6 bases and J by 7 bases, with 16 bases between them. CDR3: CASRPPPASNSPLHF. As DNA, the CDR3 is TGTGCCAGCAGACCACCCCCGGCCTCCAATTCACCCCTCCACTTT.

There are a few counts of this clonotype. CDR3 sequence (DNA): TGTGCCAGCGGGTCCAGGGAGGGTGAGCAGTTCTTC. Translating it yields CASGSREGEQFF. The chain links TRBV7-3 to TRBJ2-1, with 7 bases lining up with TRBD2. Looked up from germline, CDR1 is SGHTA and CDR2 is FQGTGA. With 8 bases clipped from V and 9 bases from J, the junction kept 7 bases outside the gene matches. The CDR3 spans 12 residues.

In nucleotides, the CDR3 is TGTGCCAGCAGCTTAGGAGACCGAAGCTCCTACGAGCAGTACTTC. It translates to CASSLGDRSSYEQYF. J is TRBJ2-7 and V is TRBV7-2; no clear D. Per germline, CDR1 SGHTA and CDR2 FQGNSA. With 1 base removed from V and 0 bases from J, the gap between germline ends came to 10 bases. This CDR3 has 15 residues. Supplemented by reference TRBV7-2 and TRBJ2-7, the full variable domain reads GAGVSQSPSNKVTEKGKDVELRCDPISGHTALYWYRQSLGQGLEFLIYFQGNSAPDKSGLPSDRFSAERTGGSVSTLTIQRTQQEDSAVYLCASSLGDRSSYEQYFGPGTRLTVT.

Many counts were recorded for this clonotype. This chain uses TRBV30 with TRBJ2-2; D not resolved. V lost 2 bases, J lost 0 bases, and 7 bases lay in between. CDR3 length: 14 amino acids. In germline, CDR1 is GTSNPN, CDR2 SVGIG (reference sequence). The CDR3 DNA follows: TGTGCCTGGAGTTCTTTGTCGAACACCGGGGAGCTGTTTTTT. This sequence encodes CAWSSLSNTGELFF.

This clonotype was seen a handful of times. The V gene is TRBV5-1, the J gene TRBJ2-1; the D call may be TRBD1 or TRBD2 (5 bases each). CDR3 length equals 15 residues. Germline values: CDR1 SGHRS, CDR2 YFSETQ. V was cut by 5 bases and J by 4 bases, with 16 bases left in between. CDR3 DNA: TGCGCCAGCAGGCAGCTCGGGGCCTTTTACAATGAGCAGTTCTTC. This codes for CASRQLGAFYNEQFF. Combining the CDR3 with reference TRBV5-1 and TRBJ2-1 gives the whole variable domain KAGVTQTPRYLIKTRGQQVTLSCSPISGHRSVSWYQQTPGQGLQFLFEYFSETQRNKGNFPGRFSGRQFSNSRSEMNVSTLELGDSALYLCASRQLGAFYNEQFFGPGTRLTVL.

This clonotype was counted only a few times. V usage is TRBV19 and J usage is TRBJ1-5; TRBD1 is a possible D gene (5 bases). The CDR3 contains 15 residues. CDR1 is LNHDA, CDR2 SQIVND, per germline (reference sequence). V was pared by 6 bases and J by 5 bases, with 17 bases between. The CDR3 region is CASSGTYPSYQPQHF. CDR3 bases: TGTGCCAGTAGCGGGACGTACCCCTCTTATCAGCCCCAGCATTTT. Based on the CDR3 plus reference TRBV19 and TRBJ1-5, the full variable domain is DGGITQSPKYLFRKEGQNVTLSCEQNLNHDAMYWYRQDPGQGLRLIYYSQIVNDFQKGDIAEGYSVSREKKESFPLTVTSAQKNPTAFYLCASSGTYPSYQPQHFGDGTRLSIL.

This clonotype was seen a few times. The chain carries TRBV5-1 and TRBJ2-3, with 8 bases identical to TRBD2. CDR3 length: 15 amino acids. Germline loops: CDR1 SGHRS, CDR2 YFSETQ. Unmatched junction bases numbered 4, after V lost 4 bases and J lost 0 bases. CDR3 amino acids: CASSQLAASTDTQYF. CDR3 in DNA: TGCGCCAGCAGCCAACTAGCGGCTAGCACAGATACGCAGTATTTT.

The V and J genes are TRBV12-3 or TRBV12-4 and TRBJ1-2, with D unclear. The CDR3 runs 11 residues. V was shortened by 10 bases and J by 7 bases, with 13 bases between the two germline ends. CDR3 coding DNA: TGTGCCATTTATGGGCGGGCTGGCTACACCTTC. Translating gives CAIYGRAGYTF.

This clonotype came up a few times. The rearrangement uses TRBV5-1 and TRBJ1-2; maybe TRBD1 (6 bases). Germline V gene sequence: CDR1 SGHRS, CDR2 YFSETQ. This CDR3 region has 14 residues. With 6 bases removed from V and 4 bases from J, the gap between germline ends came to 16 bases. This chain's CDR3 is CASTRGQEFYGYTF. The CDR3 nucleotides read TGCGCCAGCACCCGGGGGCAGGAGTTCTATGGCTACACCTTC.

This clonotype has only a few counts. The J gene is TRBJ2-4, the V gene TRBV24-1; 9 nucleotides line up with TRBD1. The CDR3 sequence is 15 residues long. Germline-derived CDR1 and CDR2 are KGHDR and SFDVKD. With V trimmed by 4 bases and J by 6 bases, 6 bases remained unmatched. The CDR3 sequence is CATSEGQGWGNIQYF. CDR3 DNA sequence: TGTGCCACCAGTGAGGGACAGGGTTGGGGAAACATTCAGTACTTC.

This clonotype came up a few times. The chain recombines TRBV7-9 with TRBJ2-3; TRBD2 matches 9 bases. Germline V lookup: CDR1 SEHNR, CDR2 FQNEAQ (reference sequence). The CDR3 runs 13 residues. The V segment lost 8 bases and the J segment 6 bases; nucleotides outside the gene matches: 6. The CDR3 region has the DNA TGTGCCAGCGCCGGCGCGGGGGGGGATACGCAGTATTTT. Its translation is CASAGAGGDTQYF. The variable domain in full, with the rest retrieved from reference TRBV7-9 and TRBJ2-3, is DTGVSQNPRHKITKRGQNVTFRCDPISEHNRLYWYRQTLGQGPEFLTYFQNEAQLEKSRLLSDRFSAERPKGSFSTLEIQRTEQGDSAMYLCASAGAGGDTQYFGPGTRLTVL.

This clonotype occurred a few times. CDR3 protein: CASWDRGGYGYTF. CDR3 in DNA: TGTGCCAGCTGGGACAGGGGAGGCTATGGCTACACCTTC. The chain is built from TRBV12-3 or TRBV12-4 and TRBJ1-2; the match to TRBD1 covers 10 bases. The CDR3 length is 13 residues. J lost 4 bases, V lost 8 bases, and 4 bases had no gene match.

In its sample, this clonotype was seen a few times. This chain uses TRBV6-6 with TRBJ2-7; D gene unclear. Trimming took off 2 bases at V and 6 bases at J, with 11 bases between the two ends. The CDR3 is 13 residues long. The germline V gene has CDR1 MNHNY and CDR2 SVGAGI (reference sequence). The CDR3 spells CASSYGALLEQYF. The CDR3 nucleotides read TGTGCCAGCAGTTACGGCGCGCTTCTCGAGCAGTACTTC.

The table lists this clonotype with a few counts. The CDR3 coding sequence is TGTGCCAGCAGGTTGACAGGGGGTTGGACTGAAGCTTTCTTT. It codes for CASRLTGGWTEAFF. This chain joins TRBV12-3 or TRBV12-4 and TRBJ1-1; 9 positions agree with TRBD1. With V trimmed by 6 bases and J by 5 bases, 7 bases remained unmatched. The CDR3 consists of 14 residues.

The V call is TRBV7-3, the J call TRBJ2-4; TRBD2 aligns across 13 bases. V lost 5 bases and J lost 6; bases outside the gene matches: 7. Germline CDR1 is SGHTA and CDR2 is FQGTGA. CDR3 length equals 16 residues. The CDR3 loop is CASSAGLAGAANIQYF. For the CDR3, the DNA is TGTGCCAGCAGCGCCGGACTAGCGGGGGCGGCAAACATTCAGTACTTC.